The next 7 T cell receptor beta chains were all read from a single sample in a study of T cell responses to AZD1222 COVID-19 vaccine. Here immunoSEQ multiplex PCR was the method, and the copy in TCRdb shows in-frame clones only, minus some. Of some 130,000 clones listed, over 85% are singletons. The sample was peripheral blood, taken on day 0 of AZD1222 vaccination. Receptor source: an adult in good health.

This chain connects TRBV5-5 to TRBJ2-1, with a weak D call TRBD2 (5 bases). V was clipped by 4 bases and J by 3 bases, with 14 bases between them. Germline lookup yields CDR1 SGHKS and CDR2 YYEKEE (reference sequence). The CDR3 runs to 15 residues. The CDR3 spells CASSRSSGVYNEQFF. Written as DNA, the CDR3 is TGTGCCAGCAGCCGTTCGAGCGGCGTCTACAATGAGCAGTTCTTC. Supplemented by reference TRBV5-5 and TRBJ2-1, the full variable domain reads DAGVTQSPTHLIKTRGQQVTLRCSPISGHKSVSWYQQVLGQGPQFIFQYYEKEERGRGNFPDRFSARQFPNYSSELNVNALLLGDSALYLCASSRSSGVYNEQFFGPGTRLTVL.

In its sample, this clone was seen once. The CDR3 does not end in the conserved phenylalanine or tryptophan, so this is likely a read error. V usage is TRBV5-1 and J usage is TRBJ1-2; 8 bases match TRBD1. The J segment lost 4 bases and the V segment lost 3 bases, leaving 5 bases of the junction unmatched. The CDR3 runs to 14 residues. Germline CDR1 reads SGHRS; CDR2 reads YFSETQ. Written as DNA, the CDR3 is TGCGCCAGCAGCTCGGACAGGGCAACCTATGGCTACACCCTC. This codes for CASSSDRATYGYTL.

The chain is built from TRBV3-1 (or the pseudogene TRBV3-2) and TRBJ2-1, with 11 bases aligning to TRBD2. V was pared by 3 bases and J by 4 bases, with 2 bases of the junction left unmatched. Germline-derived CDR1 and CDR2 are LGHDT and YNNKEL (reference sequence). The CDR3 sequence is 15 residues long. Written as DNA, the CDR3 is TGTGCCAGCAGCCACTGGACTAGCGGGTACAATGAGCAGTTCTTC. Translation gives CASSHWTSGYNEQFF.

J is TRBJ1-1 and V is TRBV30; tentative D call: TRBD1 (6 bases). This CDR3 is built from 15 residues. Germline V gene lookup returns CDR1 GTSNPN and CDR2 SVGIG (reference sequence). V lost 2 bases and J lost 5, with 18 bases in between. The CDR3 reads CAWSKNTGPGTEAFF. CDR3 nucleotide sequence: TGTGCCTGGAGTAAAAATACAGGGCCCGGGACTGAAGCTTTCTTT. The full variable domain, completed using reference TRBV30 and TRBJ1-1, is SQTIHQWPATLVQPVGSPLSLECTVEGTSNPNLYWYRQAAGRGLQLLFYSVGIGQISSEVPQNLSASRPQDRQFILSSKKLLLSDSGFYLCAWSKNTGPGTEAFFGQGTRLTVV.

This clone was found a few times. The genes are TRBV11-2 and TRBJ1-1, with D perhaps TRBD1 (6 bases). Trimming took off 4 bases at V and 3 bases at J, with 12 bases between the two ends. This CDR3 spans 14 amino acids. Germline V gene lookup returns CDR1 SGHAT and CDR2 FQNNGV. The DNA of the CDR3 is TGTGCCAGCAGCTCGACAGGCGGCTACACTGAAGCTTTCTTT. Translation gives CASSSTGGYTEAFF.

This chain joins TRBV9 and TRBJ1-2; TRBD1 might be the D (5 bases). Trimming shortened V by 4 bases and J by 1 base, and 11 bases separated the two germline ends. The CDR3 contains 14 residues. Germline CDR1 is SGDLS and CDR2 is YYNGEE. In DNA, the CDR3 is TGTGCCAGCAGCCCCCGGGGGGGTAACTATGGCTACACCTTC. This codes for CASSPRGGNYGYTF.

The chain uses TRBV5-1 and TRBJ2-4, with D unresolved. Germline CDR1 SGHRS, CDR2 YFSETQ. This CDR3 has 13 amino acids. Trimming took off 0 bases at V and 5 bases at J, with 6 bases between the two ends. CDR3 protein: CASSLDGQNIQYF. The CDR3 DNA sequence: TGCGCCAGCAGCTTGGACGGACAAAACATTCAGTACTTC.